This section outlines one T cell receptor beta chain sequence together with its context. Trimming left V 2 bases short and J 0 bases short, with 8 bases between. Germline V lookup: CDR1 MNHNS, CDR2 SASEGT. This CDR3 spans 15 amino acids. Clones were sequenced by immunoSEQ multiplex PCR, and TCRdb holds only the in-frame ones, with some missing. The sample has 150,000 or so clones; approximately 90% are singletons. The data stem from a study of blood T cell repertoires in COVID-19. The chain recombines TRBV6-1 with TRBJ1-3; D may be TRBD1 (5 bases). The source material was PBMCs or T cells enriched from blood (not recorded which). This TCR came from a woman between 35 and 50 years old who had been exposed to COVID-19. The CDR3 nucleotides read TGTGCCAGCAGTGAACAGGACAACTCTGGAAACACCATATATTTT. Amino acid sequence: CASSEQDNSGNTIYF.